A selection of T cell receptor beta chains follows, all from one sample in a study of CD8 T cells in ankylosing spondylitis. In TCRdb, the 5' RACE reads were re-called with MiXCR into one record per CDR3 protein. This sample yields 250,000 to 350,000 distinct CDR3 sequences, of which roughly 20% are seen a single time; under 4% belongs to the top ten. What was sequenced was blood, either unsorted or a sorted T cell fraction (not recorded which). The receptors stem from a female donor with ankylosing spondylitis or in good health (not recorded which). CDR3s include the opening cysteine and the closing phenylalanine or tryptophan. Fields, in order: D gene, clone size, V gene, J gene, CDR3 protein, CDR3 DNA. D genes are given only for firm matches. Clone size, where shown, is once, few, many, or a class for clones that have expanded.

D: TRBD2; size: many; V: TRBV20-1; J: TRBJ2-3; CDR3: CSARGTSRTQYF; DNA: TGCAGTGCCCGCGGGACTAGCAGGACGCAGTATTTT
D: -; size: -; V: TRBV20-1; J: TRBJ1-6; CDR3: CSAERNSPLHF; DNA: TGCAGTGCTGAACGGAATTCACCCCTCCACTTT
D: -; size: -; V: TRBV6-5; J: TRBJ2-3; CDR3: CASRLRGSGSDTQYF; DNA: TGTGCCAGCAGGTTAAGGGGCTCGGGTTCAGATACGCAGTATTTT
D: -; size: -; V: TRBV2; J: TRBJ2-7; CDR3: CASSESSGPKGDEQYF; DNA: TGTGCCAGCAGTGAATCCTCCGGTCCCAAAGGGGACGAGCAGTACTTC
D: TRBD2; size: -; V: TRBV20-1; J: TRBJ2-2; CDR3: CSARGLAGVRNTGELFF; DNA: TGCAGTGCTAGAGGACTAGCGGGAGTTCGGAACACCGGGGAGCTGTTTTTT
D: TRBD1; size: -; V: TRBV7-9; J: TRBJ2-1; CDR3: CASSYRGISYNEQFF; DNA: TGTGCCAGCAGCTACAGGGGGATCTCCTACAATGAGCAGTTCTTC
D: -; size: many; V: TRBV20-1; J: TRBJ1-2; CDR3: CSAGWTIDGRGYTF; DNA: TGCAGTGCTGGATGGACTATCGATGGACGTGGCTACACCTTC
D: TRBD2; size: -; V: TRBV30; J: TRBJ2-1; CDR3: CAWHPFSGRATGHVNEQFF; DNA: TGTGCCTGGCACCCCTTTAGCGGGAGGGCCACGGGACACGTCAATGAGCAGTTCTTC
D: TRBD2; size: many; V: TRBV10-2; J: TRBJ2-7; CDR3: CASTGGETRSSYEQYF; DNA: TGCGCCAGCACCGGGGGGGAGACTAGGAGCTCCTACGAGCAGTACTTC
D: TRBD2; size: many; V: TRBV11-2; J: TRBJ2-3; CDR3: CASSLGPAGVVTDTQYF; DNA: TGTGCCAGCAGCTTAGGGCCCGCGGGAGTGGTAACAGATACGCAGTATTTT
D: -; size: -; V: TRBV4-3; J: TRBJ1-2; CDR3: CASSQDNSLGGYTF; DNA: TGCGCCAGCAGCCAAGATAACAGCCTGGGAGGCTACACCTTC
D: TRBD2; size: -; V: TRBV3-1; J: TRBJ2-2; CDR3: CASSSRDSGRAFGTGELFF; DNA: TGTGCCAGCAGCTCCCGGGATAGCGGGAGGGCCTTCGGCACCGGGGAGCTGTTTTTT
D: -; size: -; V: TRBV20-1; J: TRBJ2-3; CDR3: CSARRTNTDTQYF; DNA: TGCAGTGCTCGGAGGACTAACACAGATACGCAGTATTTT
D: -; size: few; V: TRBV10-3; J: TRBJ1-2; CDR3: CAITPGTAQLGYTF; DNA: TGTGCCATCACCCCGGGGACCGCACAACTTGGCTACACCTTC
D: TRBD1; size: few; V: TRBV2; J: TRBJ1-6; CDR3: CASSTGQGGINSPLHF; DNA: TGTGCCAGCAGCACTGGACAGGGGGGGATAAATTCACCCCTCCACTTT
D: -; size: few; V: TRBV6-1; J: TRBJ2-1; CDR3: CASLKRHNEQFF; DNA: TGTGCCAGCCTTAAGCGCCACAATGAGCAGTTCTTC
D: -; size: few; V: TRBV12-5; J: TRBJ1-1; CDR3: CASGLVLVTAGTEAFF; DNA: TGTGCTAGTGGTTTGGTATTGGTCACTGCGGGGACTGAAGCTTTCTTT
D: -; size: -; V: TRBV20-1; J: TRBJ2-2; CDR3: CSASRGTGELFF; DNA: TGCAGTGCTAGTCGGGGGACCGGGGAGCTGTTTTTT
D: -; size: few; V: TRBV20-1; J: TRBJ1-5; CDR3: CSAFDSQYQPQHF; DNA: TGCAGTGCTTTTGACAGCCAATATCAGCCCCAGCATTTT
D: TRBD1; size: few; V: TRBV28; J: TRBJ1-5; CDR3: CASSWGRGHSNQPQHF; DNA: TGTGCCAGCAGCTGGGGCAGGGGGCATAGCAATCAGCCCCAGCATTTT
D: TRBD1; size: -; V: TRBV24-1; J: TRBJ2-2; CDR3: CATSDRDRVTGELFF; DNA: TGTGCCACCAGTGACCGGGACAGGGTCACCGGGGAGCTGTTTTTT
D: -; size: -; V: TRBV3-1; J: TRBJ2-2; CDR3: CASSLDTFTGELFF; DNA: TGTGCCAGCAGCCTTGACACCTTCACCGGGGAGCTGTTTTTT
D: -; size: few; V: TRBV28; J: TRBJ2-7; CDR3: CASSPVGTTLWEQYF; DNA: TGTGCCAGCAGTCCAGTCGGGACCACCCTGTGGGAGCAGTACTTC
D: -; size: many; V: TRBV29-1; J: TRBJ1-1; CDR3: CSVVKLKENTEAFF; DNA: TGCAGCGTTGTAAAACTGAAGGAAAACACTGAAGCTTTCTTT
D: TRBD2; size: few; V: TRBV4-3; J: TRBJ2-1; CDR3: CASSHRSGVYNEQFF; DNA: TGCGCCAGCAGCCACCGTAGCGGGGTATACAATGAGCAGTTCTTC
D: -; size: -; V: TRBV6-1; J: TRBJ1-2; CDR3: CASRLPIDGYGYTF; DNA: TGTGCCAGCAGACTCCCAATAGACGGCTATGGCTACACCTTC
D: TRBD2; size: -; V: TRBV11-2; J: TRBJ2-2; CDR3: CASIPGLAGVTGELFF; DNA: TGTGCCAGCATCCCGGGACTAGCGGGAGTAACCGGGGAGCTGTTTTTT
D: -; size: -; V: TRBV2; J: TRBJ1-1; CDR3: CASRGDQSTEAFF; DNA: TGTGCCAGCAGGGGGGACCAGAGCACTGAAGCTTTCTTT
D: TRBD2; size: many; V: TRBV20-1; J: TRBJ2-1; CDR3: CSARPQRGLYNEQFF; DNA: TGCAGTGCTAGACCCCAGCGGGGCCTATACAATGAGCAGTTCTTC
D: -; size: -; V: TRBV20-1; J: TRBJ1-2; CDR3: CSAAVDGYTF; DNA: TGCAGTGCCGCCGTCGATGGCTACACCTTC
D: -; size: few; V: TRBV7-2; J: TRBJ2-5; CDR3: CASSIKETQYF; DNA: TGTGCCAGCAGCATAAAAGAGACCCAGTACTTC
D: TRBD1; size: many; V: TRBV6-5; J: TRBJ2-7; CDR3: CASSFDRGSYEQYF; DNA: TGTGCCAGCAGTTTCGACAGGGGTAGTTACGAGCAGTACTTC
D: -; size: few; V: TRBV12-3/TRBV12-4; J: TRBJ1-1; CDR3: CASSWDPSRTEAFF; DNA: TGTGCCAGCAGTTGGGACCCTTCCAGAACTGAAGCTTTCTTT
D: -; size: few; V: TRBV20-1; J: TRBJ2-3; CDR3: CNEPGTPVTDTQYF; DNA: TGCAACGAACCTGGGACGCCCGTCACAGATACGCAGTATTTT
D: TRBD1; size: -; V: TRBV12-3/TRBV12-4; J: TRBJ1-1; CDR3: CASSPGTGFVAEAFF; DNA: TGTGCCAGCAGTCCGGGGACAGGTTTTGTAGCTGAAGCTTTCTTT
D: TRBD2; size: -; V: TRBV7-9; J: TRBJ2-2; CDR3: CASIKSGRNTGELFF; DNA: TGTGCCAGCATCAAAAGCGGGAGGAACACCGGGGAGCTGTTTTTT